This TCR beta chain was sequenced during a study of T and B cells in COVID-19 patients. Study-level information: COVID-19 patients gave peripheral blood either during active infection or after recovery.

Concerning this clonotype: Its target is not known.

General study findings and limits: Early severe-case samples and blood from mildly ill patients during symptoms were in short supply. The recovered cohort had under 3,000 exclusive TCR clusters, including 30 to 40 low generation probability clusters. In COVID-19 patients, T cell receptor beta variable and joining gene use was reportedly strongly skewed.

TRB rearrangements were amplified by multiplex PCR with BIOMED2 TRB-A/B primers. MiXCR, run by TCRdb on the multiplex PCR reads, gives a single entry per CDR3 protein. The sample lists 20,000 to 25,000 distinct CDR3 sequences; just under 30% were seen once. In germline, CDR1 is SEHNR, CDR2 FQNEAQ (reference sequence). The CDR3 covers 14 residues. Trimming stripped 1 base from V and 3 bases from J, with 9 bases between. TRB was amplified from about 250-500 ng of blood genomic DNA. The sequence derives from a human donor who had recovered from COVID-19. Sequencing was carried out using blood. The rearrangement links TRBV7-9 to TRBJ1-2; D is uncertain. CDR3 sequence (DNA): TGTGCCAGCAGCTTAGATTCCGTAGACTATGGCTACACCTTC. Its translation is CASSLDSVDYGYTF.